This TCR beta chain originates from a study of T cell changes during pregnancy in multiple sclerosis. Deletions cut 2 bases from V and 7 bases from J, with 18 bases between. Germline CDR1 and CDR2: MGHRA and YSYEKL. The CDR3 totals 15 residues. Sequencing was performed with immunoSEQ multiplex PCR; in TCRdb, only in-frame clones are kept and a portion is missing. The sample lists tens of thousands of clones, 85% to 95% occurring once. The genes are TRBV4-1 and TRBJ2-7; tentatively, D is TRBD1 (6 bases). The source material was peripheral blood, sampled in the third trimester of pregnancy. This receptor was obtained from a female donor in good health, enrolled as a control in a pregnancy study. CDR3 amino acids: CASSQMGAYLWEQYF. The CDR3 DNA reads as TGCGCCAGCAGCCAAATGGGGGCCTACCTCTGGGAGCAGTACTTC.